What follows describes a single T cell receptor beta chain. Its target is not known. This sample was included in a study of T cell repertoires in cytomegalovirus infection. Across the study: Selected CMV epitopes included recently identified HLA-C-restricted ones as well as well-studied HLA-B-restricted ones. Both a matching HLA type and CMV infection were indicated by public TCR beta signatures.

The ends lost 1 base at V and 2 bases at J; junction bases unmatched: 5. This CDR3 contains 15 residues. TCRdb re-derived calls from the reads in MiXCR, one entry per CDR3 protein. This table holds a few hundred thousand distinct CDR3 sequences, 40% found once. Findings of the study overall: HLA-C-restricted TCR beta clonotypes specific for CMV led the ex vivo response. Identification of carriers of CMV plus the relevant HLA was achieved through cumulative public TCR beta family frequency.

This clonotype originated in a human donor in good health (CMV status not recorded). Some clones in this sample may be carry-over from other donors' samples. This specimen consisted of cultured PBMCs, obtained from culture after CMV antigen stimulation. The chain has TRBV12-3 or TRBV12-4 and TRBJ2-7; 7 nucleotides agree with TRBD2. CDR3 region: CASSLGGGTTYEQYF. CDR3 nucleotide sequence: TGTGCCAGCAGTTTAGGGGGCGGGACTACCTACGAGCAGTACTTC.